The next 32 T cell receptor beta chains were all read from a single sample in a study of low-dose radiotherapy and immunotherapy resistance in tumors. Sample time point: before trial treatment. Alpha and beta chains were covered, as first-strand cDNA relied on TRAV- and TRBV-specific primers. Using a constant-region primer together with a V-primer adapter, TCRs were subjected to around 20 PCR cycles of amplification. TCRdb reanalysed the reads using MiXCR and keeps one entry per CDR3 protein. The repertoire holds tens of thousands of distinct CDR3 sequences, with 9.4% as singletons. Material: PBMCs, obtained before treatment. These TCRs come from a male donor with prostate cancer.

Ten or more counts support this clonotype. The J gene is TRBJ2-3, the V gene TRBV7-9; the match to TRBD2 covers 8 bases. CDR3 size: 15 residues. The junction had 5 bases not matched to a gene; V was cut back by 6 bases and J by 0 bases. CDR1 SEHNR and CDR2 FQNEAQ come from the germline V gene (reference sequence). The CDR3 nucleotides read TGTGCCAGCAGACCTAGCGGGCCTAGCACAGATACGCAGTATTTT. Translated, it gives CASRPSGPSTDTQYF.

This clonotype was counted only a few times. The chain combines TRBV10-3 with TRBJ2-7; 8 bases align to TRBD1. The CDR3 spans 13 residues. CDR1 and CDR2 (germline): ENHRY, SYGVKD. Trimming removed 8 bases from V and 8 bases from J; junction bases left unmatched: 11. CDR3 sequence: CAIGGGQGSKQYF. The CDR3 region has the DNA TGTGCCATCGGGGGCGGACAGGGATCGAAGCAGTACTTC.

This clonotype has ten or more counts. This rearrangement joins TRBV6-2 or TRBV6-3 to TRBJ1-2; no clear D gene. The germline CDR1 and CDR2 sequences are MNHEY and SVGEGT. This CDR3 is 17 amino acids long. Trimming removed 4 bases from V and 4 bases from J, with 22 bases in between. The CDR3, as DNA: TGTGCCAGCAGTTTCTATTTACAGACGACTGATGCCTATGGCTACACCTTC. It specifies CASSFYLQTTDAYGYTF.

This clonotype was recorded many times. The CDR3 protein is CSPYNGPLNTEAFF. The CDR3, as DNA: TGCAGTCCCTATAACGGTCCCCTAAACACTGAAGCTTTCTTT. The rearrangement joins TRBV20-1 to TRBJ1-1; unclear D gene. The V gene lost 8 bases and the J gene lost 2 bases, with 18 bases spanning the gap. The CDR3 runs to 14 residues. In germline, CDR1 is DFQATT, CDR2 SNEGSKA (reference sequence).

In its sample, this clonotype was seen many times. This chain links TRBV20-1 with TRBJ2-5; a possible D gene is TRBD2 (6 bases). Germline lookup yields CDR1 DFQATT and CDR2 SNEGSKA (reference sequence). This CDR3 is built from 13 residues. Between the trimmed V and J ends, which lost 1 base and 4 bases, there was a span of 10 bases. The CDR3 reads CSARVPGRETQYF. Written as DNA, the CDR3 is TGCAGTGCTAGAGTTCCCGGGAGAGAGACCCAGTACTTC.

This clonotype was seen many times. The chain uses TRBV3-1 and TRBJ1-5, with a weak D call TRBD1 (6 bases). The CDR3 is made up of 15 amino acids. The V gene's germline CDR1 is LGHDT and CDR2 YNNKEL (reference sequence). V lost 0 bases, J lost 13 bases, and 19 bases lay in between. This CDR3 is CASSQDQSRGAAQHF. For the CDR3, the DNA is TGTGCCAGCAGCCAAGACCAGTCAAGGGGGGCCGCGCAGCATTTT.

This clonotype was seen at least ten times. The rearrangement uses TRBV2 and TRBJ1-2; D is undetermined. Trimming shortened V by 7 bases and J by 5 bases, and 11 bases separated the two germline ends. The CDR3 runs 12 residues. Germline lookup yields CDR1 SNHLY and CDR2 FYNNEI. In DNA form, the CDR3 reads TGTGCCAGCAACGTCGGCCGATATGGCTACACCTTC. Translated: CASNVGRYGYTF.

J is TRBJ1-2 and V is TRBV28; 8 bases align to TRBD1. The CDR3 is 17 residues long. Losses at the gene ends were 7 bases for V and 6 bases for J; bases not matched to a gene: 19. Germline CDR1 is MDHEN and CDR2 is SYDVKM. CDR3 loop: CASTMSMALTGGDGYTF. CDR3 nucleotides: TGTGCCAGCACCATGAGCATGGCCTTAACAGGGGGGGATGGCTACACCTTC.

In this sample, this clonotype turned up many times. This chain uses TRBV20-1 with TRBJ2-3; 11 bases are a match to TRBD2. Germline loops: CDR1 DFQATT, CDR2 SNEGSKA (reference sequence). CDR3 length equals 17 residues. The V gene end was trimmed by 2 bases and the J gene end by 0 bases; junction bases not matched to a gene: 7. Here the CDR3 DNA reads TGCAGTGCTAGACATGGGACTAGCGGATCTAGCACAGATACGCAGTATTTT. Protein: CSARHGTSGSSTDTQYF.

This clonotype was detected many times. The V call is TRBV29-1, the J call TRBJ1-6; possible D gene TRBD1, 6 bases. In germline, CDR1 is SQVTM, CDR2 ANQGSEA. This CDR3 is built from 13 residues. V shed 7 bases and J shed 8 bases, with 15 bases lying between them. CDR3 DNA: TGCAGCGCCCGTCGGGGGGCCGATTCACCCCTCCACTTT. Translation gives CSARRGADSPLHF.

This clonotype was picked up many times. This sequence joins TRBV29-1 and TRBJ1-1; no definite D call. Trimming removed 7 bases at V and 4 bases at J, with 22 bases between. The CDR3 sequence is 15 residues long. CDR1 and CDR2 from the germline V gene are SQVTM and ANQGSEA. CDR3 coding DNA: TGCAGCGCTAAATCCCCAGGCCTGGGTGGCACTGAAGCTTTCTTT. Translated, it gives CSAKSPGLGGTEAFF. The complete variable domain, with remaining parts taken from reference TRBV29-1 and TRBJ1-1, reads SAVISQKPSRDICQRGTSLTIQCQVDSQVTMMFWYRQQPGQSLTLIATANQGSEATYESGFVIDKFPISRPNLTFSTLTVSNMSPEDSSIYLCSAKSPGLGGTEAFFGQGTRLTVV.

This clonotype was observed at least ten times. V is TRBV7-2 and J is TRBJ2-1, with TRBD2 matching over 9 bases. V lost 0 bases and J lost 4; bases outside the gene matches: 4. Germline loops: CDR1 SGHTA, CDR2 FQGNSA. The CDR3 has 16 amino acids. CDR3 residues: CASSLAPSGAYNEQFF. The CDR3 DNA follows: TGTGCCAGCAGCTTAGCGCCTAGCGGGGCTTACAATGAGCAGTTCTTC.

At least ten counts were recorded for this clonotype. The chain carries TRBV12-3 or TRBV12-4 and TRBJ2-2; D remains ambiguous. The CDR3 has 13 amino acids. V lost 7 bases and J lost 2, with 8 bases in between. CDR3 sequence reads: CASTLTNTGELFF. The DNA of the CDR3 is TGTGCCAGCACCTTAACTAACACCGGGGAGCTGTTTTTT.

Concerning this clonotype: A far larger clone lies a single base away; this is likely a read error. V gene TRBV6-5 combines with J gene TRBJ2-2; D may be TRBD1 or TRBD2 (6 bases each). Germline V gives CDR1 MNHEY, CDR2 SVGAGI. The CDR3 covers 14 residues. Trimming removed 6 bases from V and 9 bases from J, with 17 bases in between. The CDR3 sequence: CASRGGLSARELFF. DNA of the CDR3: TGTGCCAGCAGAGGGGGGTTGTCCGCCAGGGAGCTGTTTTTT.

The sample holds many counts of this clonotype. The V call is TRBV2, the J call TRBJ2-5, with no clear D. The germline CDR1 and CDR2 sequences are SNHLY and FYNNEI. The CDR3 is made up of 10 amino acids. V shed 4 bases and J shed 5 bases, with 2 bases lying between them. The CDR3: CASSVETQYF. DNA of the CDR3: TGTGCCAGCAGTGTTGAGACCCAGTACTTC.

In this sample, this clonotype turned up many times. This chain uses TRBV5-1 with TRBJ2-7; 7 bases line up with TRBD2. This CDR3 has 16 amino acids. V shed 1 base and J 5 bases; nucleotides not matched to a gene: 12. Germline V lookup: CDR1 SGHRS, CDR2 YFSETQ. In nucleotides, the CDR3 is TGCGCCAGCAGCTTGCAGTCCCGCGGGAGTAGCCACGAGCAGTACTTC. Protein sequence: CASSLQSRGSSHEQYF.

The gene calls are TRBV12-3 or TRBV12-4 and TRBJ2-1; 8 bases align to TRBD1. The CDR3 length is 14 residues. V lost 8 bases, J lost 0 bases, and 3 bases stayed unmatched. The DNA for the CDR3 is TGTGCCAGCTCAGACAGGGGCTCCTACAATGAGCAGTTCTTC. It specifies CASSDRGSYNEQFF.

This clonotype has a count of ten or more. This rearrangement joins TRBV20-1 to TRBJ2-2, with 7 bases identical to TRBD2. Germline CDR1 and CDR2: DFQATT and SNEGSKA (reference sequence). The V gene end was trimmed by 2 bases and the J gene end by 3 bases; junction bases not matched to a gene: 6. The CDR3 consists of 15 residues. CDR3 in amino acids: CSARSAGDYTGELFF. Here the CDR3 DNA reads TGCAGTGCTAGATCTGCGGGAGATTACACCGGGGAGCTGTTTTTT.

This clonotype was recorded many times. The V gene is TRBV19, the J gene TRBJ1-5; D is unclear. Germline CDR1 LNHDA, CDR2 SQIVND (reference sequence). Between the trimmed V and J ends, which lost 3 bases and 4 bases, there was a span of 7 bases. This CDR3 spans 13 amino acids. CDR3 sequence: CASSIFLNQPQHF. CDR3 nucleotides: TGTGCCAGTAGTATTTTCCTAAATCAGCCCCAGCATTTT.

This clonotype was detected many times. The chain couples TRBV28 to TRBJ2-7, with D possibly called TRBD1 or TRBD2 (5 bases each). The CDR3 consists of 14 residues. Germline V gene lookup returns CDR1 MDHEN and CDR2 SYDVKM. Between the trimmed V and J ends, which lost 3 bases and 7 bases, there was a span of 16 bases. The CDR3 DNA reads TGTGCCAGCAGTTTCGGCACGAAGGGGAGAGAGCAGTACTTC. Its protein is CASSFGTKGREQYF.

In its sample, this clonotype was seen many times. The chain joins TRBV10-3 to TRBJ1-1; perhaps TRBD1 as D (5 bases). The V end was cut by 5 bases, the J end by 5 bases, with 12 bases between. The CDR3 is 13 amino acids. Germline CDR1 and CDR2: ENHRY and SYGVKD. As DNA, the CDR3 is TGTGCCATCAGTCAGGGTGGTGAAACTGAAGCTTTCTTT. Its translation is CAISQGGETEAFF.

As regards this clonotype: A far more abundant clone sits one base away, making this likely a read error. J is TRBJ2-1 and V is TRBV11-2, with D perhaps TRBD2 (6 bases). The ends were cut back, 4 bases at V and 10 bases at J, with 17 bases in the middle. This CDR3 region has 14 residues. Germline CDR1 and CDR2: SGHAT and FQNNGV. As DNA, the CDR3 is TGTGCCAGCAGCTCCTCCAGGACTACCTACGAGCAGTTCTTC. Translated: CASSSSRTTYEQFF.

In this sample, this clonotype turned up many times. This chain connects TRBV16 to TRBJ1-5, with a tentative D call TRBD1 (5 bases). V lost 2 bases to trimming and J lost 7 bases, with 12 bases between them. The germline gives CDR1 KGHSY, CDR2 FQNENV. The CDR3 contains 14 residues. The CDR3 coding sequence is TGTGCCAGCAGCCAAGTAGGGGCCCCCCAGCCCCAGCATTTT. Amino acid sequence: CASSQVGAPQPQHF.

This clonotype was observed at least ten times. The CDR3 here is CASSPQFVPSGNTIYF. CDR3 sequence (DNA): TGTGCCAGCAGCCCTCAATTCGTACCCTCTGGAAACACCATATATTTT. The chain has TRBV11-2 and TRBJ1-3; D not resolved. V dropped 5 bases and J dropped 0 bases, with 14 bases sitting between them. The CDR3 spans 16 residues. CDR1 and CDR2 from the germline V gene are SGHAT and FQNNGV. Using reference TRBV11-2 and TRBJ1-3 for the parts outside the CDR3, the full variable domain is EAGVAQSPRYKIIEKRQSVAFWCNPISGHATLYWYQQILGQGPKLLIQFQNNGVVDDSQLPKDRFSAERLKGVDSTLKIQPAKLEDSAVYLCASSPQFVPSGNTIYFGEGSWLTVV.

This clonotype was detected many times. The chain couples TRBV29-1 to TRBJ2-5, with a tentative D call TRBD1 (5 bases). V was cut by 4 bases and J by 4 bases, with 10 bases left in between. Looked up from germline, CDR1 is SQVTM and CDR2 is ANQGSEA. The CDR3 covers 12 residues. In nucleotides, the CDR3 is TGCAGCGTTGGTGACAGTTCAGAGACCCAGTACTTC. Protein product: CSVGDSSETQYF.

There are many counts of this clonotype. CDR3 amino acids: CASSVTSGSGNIQYF. The CDR3 DNA reads TGTGCCAGCAGTGTCACTAGCGGGAGTGGAAACATTCAGTACTTC. The V and J genes are TRBV6-5 and TRBJ2-4, with TRBD2 matching over 11 bases. This CDR3 has 15 residues. Trimming cost V 5 bases and J 6 bases; bases outside gene matches: 6. Germline lookup yields CDR1 MNHEY and CDR2 SVGAGI.

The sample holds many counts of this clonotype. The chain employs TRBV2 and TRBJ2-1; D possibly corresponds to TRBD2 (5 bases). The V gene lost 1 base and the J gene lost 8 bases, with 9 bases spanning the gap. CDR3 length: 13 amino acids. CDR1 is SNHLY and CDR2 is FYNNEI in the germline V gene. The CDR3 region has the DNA TGTGCCAGCAGTGAAGGCTTTAGCGATGAGCAGTTCTTC. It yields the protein CASSEGFSDEQFF.

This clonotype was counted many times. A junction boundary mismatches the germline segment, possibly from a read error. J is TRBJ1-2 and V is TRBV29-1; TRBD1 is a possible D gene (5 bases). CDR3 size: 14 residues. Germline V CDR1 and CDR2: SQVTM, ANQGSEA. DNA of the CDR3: TGCAGCGCTGAAGTTCCCAGGGTGCGATATGGCTACACCTTC. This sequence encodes CSAEVPRVRYGYTF.

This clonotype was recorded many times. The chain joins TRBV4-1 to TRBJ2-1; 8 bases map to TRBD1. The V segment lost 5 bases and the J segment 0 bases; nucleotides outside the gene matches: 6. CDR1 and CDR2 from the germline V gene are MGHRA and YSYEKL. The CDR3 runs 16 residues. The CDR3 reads CASSGHRGSSYNEQFF. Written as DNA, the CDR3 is TGCGCCAGCAGCGGACACAGGGGGAGCTCCTACAATGAGCAGTTCTTC.

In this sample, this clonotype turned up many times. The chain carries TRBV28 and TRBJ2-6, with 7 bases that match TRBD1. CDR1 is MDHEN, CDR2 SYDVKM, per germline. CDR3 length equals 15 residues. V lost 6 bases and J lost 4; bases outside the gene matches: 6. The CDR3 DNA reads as TGTGCCAGCAGACCTACAGGGGCCGGGGCCAACGTCCTGACTTTC. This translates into CASRPTGAGANVLTF.

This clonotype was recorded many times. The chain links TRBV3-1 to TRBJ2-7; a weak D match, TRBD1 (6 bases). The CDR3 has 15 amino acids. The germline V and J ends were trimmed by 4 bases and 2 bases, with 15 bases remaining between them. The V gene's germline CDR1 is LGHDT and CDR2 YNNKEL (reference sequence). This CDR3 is CASSPFVRDTYEQYF. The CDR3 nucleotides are TGTGCCAGCAGCCCGTTCGTCAGGGACACCTACGAGCAGTACTTC.

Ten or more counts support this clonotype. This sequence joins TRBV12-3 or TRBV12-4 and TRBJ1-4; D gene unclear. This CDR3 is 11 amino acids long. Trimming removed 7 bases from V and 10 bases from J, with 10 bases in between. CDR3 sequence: CASNNLGKLFF. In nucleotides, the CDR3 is TGTGCCAGCAACAACCTGGGAAAACTGTTTTTT.